Each of the 11 T cell receptor beta chains below was sequenced from the same sample in a study of cytomegalovirus exposure and HLA in healthy donors. TCRdb's copy holds only in-frame clones and misses some; the assay was immunoSEQ multiplex PCR. Here the sample spans under 300,000 clones, about 86% being singletons. The sequenced sample was PBMCs. These receptors were collected from a woman aged 25 to 39 in good health and CMV-seropositive.

The chain combines TRBV5-1 with TRBJ2-5; 13 positions match TRBD2. Germline loops: CDR1 SGHRS, CDR2 YFSETQ. The CDR3 extends over 18 amino acids. After removal of 4 bases from V and 2 bases from J, the junction contained 11 bases not matched to a gene. The CDR3 DNA sequence: TGCGCCAGCAGCCTAGGACTAGCGGGAGCACCGGGTCAAGAGACCCAGTACTTC. It yields the protein CASSLGLAGAPGQETQYF.

J is TRBJ2-1 and V is TRBV19; D remains unclear. Trimming stripped 3 bases from V and 5 bases from J, with 5 bases between. In germline, CDR1 is LNHDA, CDR2 SQIVND (reference sequence). The CDR3 length is 12 residues. CDR3 nucleotides: TGTGCCAGTAGTATTCTAGACAATGAGCAGTTCTTC. It is translated as CASSILDNEQFF. The full variable domain, in which reference TRBV19 and TRBJ2-1 provide the parts outside the CDR3, is DGGITQSPKYLFRKEGQNVTLSCEQNLNHDAMYWYRQDPGQGLRLIYYSQIVNDFQKGDIAEGYSVSREKKESFPLTVTSAQKNPTAFYLCASSILDNEQFFGPGTRLTVL.

The chain employs TRBV5-4 and TRBJ2-5; 11 bases line up with TRBD2. The germline V gene encodes CDR1 SGHNT and CDR2 YYREEE (reference sequence). V dropped 3 bases and J dropped 2; count of bases not matched to a gene: 3. This CDR3 has 15 amino acids. The CDR3 loop reads CASSSRTSGQETQYF. In nucleotides, the CDR3 is TGTGCCAGCAGCTCACGGACTAGCGGGCAAGAGACCCAGTACTTC.

The V and J genes are TRBV5-1 and TRBJ2-7; D might be TRBD1 (6 bases). Trimming took 5 bases from V and 6 from J, leaving 18 bases between them. Germline V gene sequence: CDR1 SGHRS, CDR2 YFSETQ. The CDR3 consists of 14 residues. CDR3: CASRIETGLGEQYF. The CDR3 region has the DNA TGCGCCAGCAGGATAGAAACAGGGTTGGGCGAGCAGTACTTC.

The rearrangement joins TRBV27 to TRBJ1-2; 7 bases are shared with TRBD1. Germline V gene sequence: CDR1 MNHEY, CDR2 SMNVEV (reference sequence). The V segment lost 6 bases and the J segment 4 bases; nucleotides outside the gene matches: 5. There are 13 residues in the CDR3. CDR3 in amino acids: CASSPDRAYGYTF. For the CDR3, the DNA is TGTGCCAGCAGCCCAGACAGGGCCTATGGCTACACCTTC.

This clone showed up just once. The rearrangement uses TRBV28 and TRBJ1-2; a weak D match, TRBD1 (5 bases). The ends were cut back, 8 bases at V and 4 bases at J, with 17 bases in the middle. CDR3 size: 14 residues. CDR1 and CDR2 (germline): MDHEN, SYDVKM. CDR3 bases: TGTGCCAGCGGTGAAGCGGGGCGAACCTATGGCTACACCTTC. This codes for CASGEAGRTYGYTF.

The chain is built from TRBV5-6 and TRBJ1-3, with D maybe TRBD1 (6 bases). CDR1 is SGHDT, CDR2 YYEEEE, per germline. Deletions cut 0 bases from V and 4 bases from J, with 17 bases between. The CDR3 has 17 residues. CDR3 bases: TGTGCCAGCAGCTTGGGCCTAGGAATGGGACAAGGAAACACCATATATTTT. Translation: CASSLGLGMGQGNTIYF. The variable domain in full, with the rest retrieved from reference TRBV5-6 and TRBJ1-3, is DAGVTQSPTHLIKTRGQQVTLRCSPKSGHDTVSWYQQALGQGPQFIFQYYEEEERQRGNFPDRFSGHQFPNYSSELNVNALLLGDSALYLCASSLGLGMGQGNTIYFGEGSWLTVV.

V gene TRBV10-1 combines with J gene TRBJ2-2, with D possibly TRBD1 on 6 matching bases. V dropped 6 bases and J dropped 1 base, with 9 bases sitting between them. This CDR3 has 14 amino acids. CDR1 is WNHNN, CDR2 SYGVQD, per germline (reference sequence). CDR3 protein: CASRPGQNTGELFF. In DNA form, the CDR3 reads TGCGCCAGCAGGCCGGGACAGAACACCGGGGAGCTGTTTTTT.

This clone was counted once. The chain has TRBV18 and TRBJ2-7; tentative D call: TRBD2 (6 bases). This CDR3 spans 13 amino acids. Germline V gene sequence: CDR1 KGHSH, CDR2 LQKENI. Deletions cut 2 bases from V and 3 bases from J, with 8 bases between. CDR3 residues: CASSPGGNYEQYF. In nucleotides, the CDR3 is TGTGCCAGCTCACCAGGGGGGAACTACGAGCAGTACTTC.

This clone was counted a single time. In nucleotides, the CDR3 is TGTGCCAGCAGCACATGGTTCGGGGAAAAACTGTTTTTT. Translation gives CASSTWFGEKLFF. The V call is TRBV7-2, the J call TRBJ1-4; no reliable D call. This CDR3 has 13 amino acids. Per germline, CDR1 SGHTA and CDR2 FQGNSA. V was clipped by 5 bases and J by 8 bases, with 12 bases between them.

The V and J genes are TRBV28 and TRBJ2-1; D gene uncertain. CDR3 size: 13 residues. Germline lookup yields CDR1 MDHEN and CDR2 SYDVKM. The V and J ends lost 6 bases and 6 bases respectively, with 12 bases between them. Written as DNA, the CDR3 is TGTGCCAGCAGCAGTCCCTCCACCAATGAGCAGTTCTTC. It codes for CASSSPSTNEQFF.